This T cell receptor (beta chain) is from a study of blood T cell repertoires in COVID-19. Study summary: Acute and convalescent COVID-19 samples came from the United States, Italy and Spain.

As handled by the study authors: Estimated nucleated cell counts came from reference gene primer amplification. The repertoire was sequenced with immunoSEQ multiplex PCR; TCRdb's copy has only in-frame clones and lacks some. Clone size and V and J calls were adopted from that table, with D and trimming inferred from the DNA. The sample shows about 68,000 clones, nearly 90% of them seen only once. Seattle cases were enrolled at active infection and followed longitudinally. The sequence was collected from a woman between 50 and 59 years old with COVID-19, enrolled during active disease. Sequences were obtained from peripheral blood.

CDR3 nucleotide sequence: TGTGCCAGCAGCCCCTCGGGACAGGGATTTTACGAGCAGTACTTC. Encoded protein: CASSPSGQGFYEQYF. The genes are TRBV7-2 and TRBJ2-7, with TRBD1 matching over 9 bases. This CDR3 spans 15 amino acids. With 5 bases clipped from V and 4 bases from J, the junction kept 9 bases outside the gene matches. The germline CDR1 and CDR2 sequences are SGHTA and FQGNSA.